Detailed here is one T cell receptor (beta chain). Its antigen remains unidentified. Via MiXCR, TCRdb re-called the 5' RACE reads, giving one row per CDR3 protein. The sample lists a few hundred thousand distinct CDR3 sequences; about 8% were seen once. This record belongs to a study of identical twins. The trim removed 2 bases at V and 4 bases at J, leaving 9 bases unmatched. In germline, CDR1 is SGHAT, CDR2 FQNNGV. This CDR3 comprises 18 residues. Overall study findings and caveats: Models underestimated out-of-frame TCR alpha sharing in monozygotic twins.

The same sample was also used in a study of yellow fever vaccine responses in identical twins.

This chain links TRBV11-2 with TRBJ2-1, with 12 bases that match TRBD2. This receptor was taken from a woman aged 18-30 years in good health. Material for sequencing was CD8+ T cells sorted from blood. The CDR3 is CASSLPPSGRALYNEQFF. DNA for the CDR3: TGTGCCAGCAGCTTACCCCCTAGCGGGAGGGCATTATACAATGAGCAGTTCTTC.